This T cell receptor (beta chain) was sequenced for a study of PD-1 blockade in classical Hodgkin lymphoma. The overall study: Patients received nivolumab 3 mg/kg intravenously every 2 weeks. General study points: CD4+ but not CD8+ TCR diversity rose significantly by C4D1. As was reported, newly diagnosed patients showed lower baseline TCR diversity than healthy donors did. Nothing has yet pinned down what causes the repertoire differences, possibly disease activity or prior therapy.

Sequencing was performed with immunoSEQ multiplex PCR; in TCRdb, only in-frame clones are kept and a portion is missing. The top ten hold 3% to 4.5% of the sample, which has about 27,000 clones, approximately 68% seen once. Time point described: cycle 4 day 1 (C4D1), after 6 weeks of nivolumab. Each patient experienced a relapse that followed autologous stem cell transplantation, and brentuximab vedotin exposure varied. V gave up 0 bases and J gave up 4 bases, with 14 bases separating them. Germline CDR1 SGHKS, CDR2 YYEKEE (reference sequence). CDR3 length: 15 residues. This clone occurred once. Its target is unknown.

Sample: peripheral blood mononuclear cells (PBMCs), taken before the fourth cycle of nivolumab. The V gene is TRBV5-5, the J gene TRBJ2-7; D is unresolved. The sequence derives from a human donor with classical Hodgkin lymphoma. This chain's CDR3 is CASSLVLVIGYEQYF. The CDR3, as DNA: TGTGCCAGCAGCTTGGTTCTAGTAATAGGATACGAGCAGTACTTC.